This entry describes one T cell receptor beta chain. V was pared by 3 bases and J by 1 base, with 14 bases of the junction left unmatched. Per the germline V gene, CDR1 is MNHEY and CDR2 is SMNVEV (reference sequence). CDR3 size: 18 residues. PCR involved 60 Vbeta and 13 Jbeta primers. The method was immunoSEQ multiplex PCR; TCRdb's version includes in-frame clones alone and lacks a portion of them. The sample yields tens of thousands of clones, around 78% seen once. The data belong to a study of cytomegalovirus exposure and HLA in healthy donors. Each donor was healthy, and each was a bone marrow donor.

The TCR originated in a male donor in good health and CMV-seropositive. This chain uses TRBV27 with TRBJ2-5, with 7 bases that match TRBD1. The specimen was PBMCs. The CDR3 here is CASSFRSSGTASQETQYF. CDR3 in DNA: TGTGCCAGCAGTTTTCGATCATCTGGGACAGCCTCCCAAGAGACCCAGTACTTC.